This TCR beta chain originates from a study of cytomegalovirus exposure and HLA in healthy donors. The CDR3 totals 15 residues. From germline, CDR1 is LNHNV and CDR2 YYDKDF (reference sequence). V lost 1 base and J 6 bases, leaving 15 bases between the germline ends. 13 Jbeta primers and 60 Vbeta primers were used for the PCR. Assay used: immunoSEQ multiplex PCR; TCRdb lists only in-frame clones, some missing. The sample lists over 130,000 clones, around 79% occurring once. Source material: PBMCs. The chain combines TRBV15 with TRBJ1-1, with D tentatively TRBD1 (6 bases). The receptor was derived from a human donor in good health. This CDR3 is CATSRVVGGGSEAFF. DNA of the CDR3: TGTGCCACCAGCAGAGTAGTTGGGGGCGGGTCTGAAGCTTTCTTT.